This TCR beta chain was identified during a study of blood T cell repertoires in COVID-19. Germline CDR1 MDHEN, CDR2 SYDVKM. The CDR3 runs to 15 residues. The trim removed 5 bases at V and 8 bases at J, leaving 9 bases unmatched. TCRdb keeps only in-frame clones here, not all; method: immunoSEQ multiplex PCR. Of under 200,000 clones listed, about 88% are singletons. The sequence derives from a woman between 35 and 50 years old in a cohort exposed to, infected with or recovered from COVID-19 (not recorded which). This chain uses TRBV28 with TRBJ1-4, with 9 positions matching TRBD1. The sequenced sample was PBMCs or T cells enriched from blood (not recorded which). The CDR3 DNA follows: TGTGCCAGCAGTGCTGGGACAGGGAGATGGGAAAAACTGTTTTTT. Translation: CASSAGTGRWEKLFF.